Each of the 4 T cell receptor beta chains below was sequenced from the same sample in a study of T cells in Graves' hyperthyroidism and ophthalmopathy. What was amplified from RNA transcripts were TCR beta CDR3 regions. Primed by the HTBI set, a first-round RT-PCR was run on the TCR CDR3. One entry per CDR3 protein, called by TCRdb with MiXCR from the multiplex PCR reads. The sample yields about 360,000 distinct CDR3 sequences, roughly 19% seen once. The sequenced sample consisted of blood. The receptor set was obtained from a woman aged 18-29 years with Graves' hyperthyroidism.

In its sample, this clonotype was seen many times. The chain carries TRBV28 and TRBJ2-5; 7 bases fit TRBD2. Germline values: CDR1 MDHEN, CDR2 SYDVKM. The junction had 13 bases not matched to a gene; V was cut back by 5 bases and J by 4 bases. There are 16 residues in the CDR3. In DNA form, the CDR3 reads TGTGCCAGCAGTGCCTCCCCGTATGCGGGGGTAGAGACCCAGTACTTC. Protein product: CASSASPYAGVETQYF.

This clonotype was recorded many times. The CDR3 here is CASSEATEQYF. The CDR3 DNA follows: TGTGCCAGCAGTGAGGCGACCGAGCAGTACTTC. The chain carries TRBV25-1 and TRBJ2-7; D is unclear. Trimming removed 3 bases at V and 6 bases at J, with 6 bases between. The CDR3 is 11 amino acids. From germline, CDR1 is MGHDK and CDR2 SYGVNS.

The gene calls are TRBV6-5 and TRBJ1-2; no clear D. In germline, CDR1 is MNHEY, CDR2 SVGAGI. V was trimmed by 0 bases and J by 2 bases, leaving 13 bases between them. This CDR3 has 16 residues. The CDR3 protein is CASSYSKILMNYGYTF. The DNA for the CDR3 is TGTGCCAGCAGTTACTCTAAAATTCTCATGAACTATGGCTACACCTTC.

The chain recombines TRBV9 with TRBJ2-7; D gene unclear. V was trimmed by 0 bases and J by 6 bases, leaving 16 bases between them. Germline CDR1 reads SGDLS; CDR2 reads YYNGEE. The CDR3 length is 15 residues. DNA of the CDR3: TGTGCCAGCAGCGTAGGACAAAACCACAGCCCCGAGCAGTACTTC. Translation gives CASSVGQNHSPEQYF.